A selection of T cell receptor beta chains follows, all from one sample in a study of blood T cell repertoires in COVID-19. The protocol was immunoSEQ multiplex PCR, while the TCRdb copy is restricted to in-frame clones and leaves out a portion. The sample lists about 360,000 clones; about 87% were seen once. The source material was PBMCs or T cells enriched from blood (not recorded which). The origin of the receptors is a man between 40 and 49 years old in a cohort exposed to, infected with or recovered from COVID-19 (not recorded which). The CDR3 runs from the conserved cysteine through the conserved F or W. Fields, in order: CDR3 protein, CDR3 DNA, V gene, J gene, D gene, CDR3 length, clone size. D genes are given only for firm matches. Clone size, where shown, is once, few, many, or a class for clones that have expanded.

CAWSLGQGNYEQYF	TGTGCCTGGAGTCTGGGACAGGGCAACTACGAGCAGTACTTC	TRBV30	TRBJ2-7	TRBD1	14	few
CASSALAVNTGELFF	TGTGCCAGCAGTGCCCTAGCCGTAAACACCGGGGAGCTGTTTTTT	TRBV2	TRBJ2-2	.	15	.
CASSIGTLAYEQYF	TGTGCCAGCAGCATCGGGACACTAGCCTACGAGCAGTACTTC	TRBV7-8	TRBJ2-7	.	14	.
CASRQGGGTGELFF	TGTGCCAGCAGACAGGGAGGGGGCACCGGGGAGCTGTTTTTT	TRBV6-5	TRBJ2-2	.	14	.
CASSPIGTPYNEQFF	TGTGCCAGCTCACCAATAGGGACACCTTACAATGAGCAGTTCTTC	TRBV18	TRBJ2-1	.	15	.
CSGGQALVPGELFF	TGCAGCGGGGGACAGGCTCTAGTTCCCGGGGAGCTGTTTTTT	TRBV29-1	TRBJ2-2	TRBD1	14	.
CASRLRLAGGTDTQYF	TGTGCCAGCAGATTAAGACTAGCGGGAGGCACAGATACGCAGTATTTT	TRBV2	TRBJ2-3	TRBD2	16	.
CASSLQVGSGSYNEQFF	TGTGCCAGCAGCTTACAAGTTGGTAGCGGGTCCTACAATGAGCAGTTCTTC	TRBV7-6	TRBJ2-1	TRBD2	17	.
CASSQDRRTEAFF	TGTGCCAGCTCCCAAGACAGAAGGACTGAAGCTTTCTTT	TRBV18	TRBJ1-1	.	13	.
CASSRGLAGGRDNEQFF	TGCGCCAGCAGCAGGGGACTAGCGGGAGGGCGAGACAATGAGCAGTTCTTC	TRBV5-1	TRBJ2-1	TRBD2	17	.
CASSLRGNSGTRTYEQYF	TGCGCCAGCAGCCTCCGTGGGAATAGCGGGACACGAACCTACGAGCAGTACTTC	TRBV5-1	TRBJ2-7	TRBD2	18	once
CASSFRQGGAQNIQYF	TGTGCCAGCAGTTTCCGACAGGGTGGGGCCCAAAACATTCAGTACTTC	TRBV6-5	TRBJ2-4	TRBD1	16	.
CSVSYPGLANYGYTF	TGCAGCGTTTCGTACCCGGGGTTAGCTAACTATGGCTACACCTTC	TRBV29-1	TRBJ1-2	.	15	.
CASTQWRASGSRGEQFF	TGTGCCAGCACCCAATGGCGGGCTAGCGGGAGTCGGGGTGAGCAGTTCTTC	TRBV7-2	TRBJ2-1	TRBD2	17	once
CASSPRLAGDTDTQYF	TGTGCCAGCAGCCCCAGACTAGCGGGAGACACAGATACGCAGTATTTT	TRBV7-8	TRBJ2-3	TRBD2	16	.
CASGGLRSYEQYF	TGTGCCAGCGGTGGACTCCGCTCCTACGAGCAGTACTTC	TRBV28	TRBJ2-7	.	13	.
CASSQSQTVSYEQYF	TGTGCCAGCTCACAGAGTCAAACCGTATCCTACGAGCAGTACTTC	TRBV18	TRBJ2-7	.	15	.